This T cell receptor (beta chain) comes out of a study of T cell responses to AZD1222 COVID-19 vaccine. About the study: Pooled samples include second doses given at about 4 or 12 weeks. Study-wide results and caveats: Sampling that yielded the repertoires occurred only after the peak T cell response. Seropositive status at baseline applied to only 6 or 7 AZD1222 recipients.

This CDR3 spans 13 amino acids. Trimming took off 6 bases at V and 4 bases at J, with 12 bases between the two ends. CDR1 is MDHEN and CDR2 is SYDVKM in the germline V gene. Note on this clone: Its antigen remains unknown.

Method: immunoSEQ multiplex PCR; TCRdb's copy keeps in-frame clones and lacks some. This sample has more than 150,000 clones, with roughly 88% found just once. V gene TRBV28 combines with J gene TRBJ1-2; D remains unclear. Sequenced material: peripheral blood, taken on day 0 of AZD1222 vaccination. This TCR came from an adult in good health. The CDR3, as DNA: TGTGCCAGCAGACTTACAAGTTCCTATGGCTACACCTTC. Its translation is CASRLTSSYGYTF.